This TCR beta chain comes out of a study of blood T cell repertoires in COVID-19. Overall study: The United States, Italy and Spain supplied acute and convalescent COVID-19 samples.

Methods used by the authors: Amplifying reference gene primers gave estimates of nucleated cell counts. The data were produced by immunoSEQ multiplex PCR, yet TCRdb's version contains in-frame clones alone and is incomplete. D and trimming were read from the DNA, whereas the V and J calls and clone size are those reported in that table. The data contain roughly 300,000 clones, over 75% of them singletons. Per germline, CDR1 SGHKS and CDR2 YYEKEE (reference sequence). This CDR3 comprises 14 residues. Trimming cost V 5 bases and J 5 bases; bases outside gene matches: 7. This clone has a single count. The chain combines TRBV5-5 with TRBJ2-3, with 8 bases aligning to TRBD2. The sample consisted of peripheral blood. This clonotype was obtained from a human donor in a cohort sampled during active COVID-19. DNA of the CDR3: TGTGCCAGCAGTTTTTCCAGCGGGAGAGATACGCAGTATTTT. Translated: CASSFSSGRDTQYF.